The TCR beta chain described here comes from a study of blood T cell repertoires in COVID-19. Overall study context: T cells, B-cell-depleted T cells, or PBMCs provided the cDNA or gDNA that served as material.

This CDR3 comprises 15 residues. V lost 6 bases, J lost 1 base, and 3 bases stayed unmatched. From germline, CDR1 is MDHEN and CDR2 SYDVKM. As originally analysed: The authors estimated nucleated cell counts from reference gene primer amplification. Assay used: immunoSEQ multiplex PCR; TCRdb lists only in-frame clones, some missing. The DNA gave D and trimming, while V, J and clone size come from that table. The data show about 210,000 clones, more than 75% seen once. The genes are TRBV28 and TRBJ1-5; TRBD1 matches 10 bases. This receptor was identified in a man younger than 40 in a cohort exposed to, infected with or recovered from COVID-19 (not recorded which). Sequencing input: PBMCs or T cells enriched from blood (not recorded which). In DNA form, the CDR3 reads TGTGCCAGCAGCCGACAGGGGGCAAGCAATCAGCCCCAGCATTTT. This codes for CASSRQGASNQPQHF.